The entry below describes one TCR beta chain. The sample comes from a study of blood T cell repertoires in COVID-19. Whole-study context: Donors in the United States, Italy and Spain gave samples during acute or convalescent COVID-19. T cells, B-cell-depleted T cells, or PBMCs provided the cDNA or gDNA that served as material.

In the source study's methods: Reference gene primer amplification yielded estimated nucleated cell counts. Profiling relied on immunoSEQ multiplex PCR, and the TCRdb table lists in-frame clones only, not all of them. V, J and clone size were drawn from that table, and D and trimming were deduced from the DNA. The sample records around 65,000 clones, about 80% being singletons. The CDR3 consists of 14 residues. V dropped 5 bases and J dropped 4 bases, with 14 bases sitting between them. Germline V gene data show CDR1 as SEHNR and CDR2 as FQNEAQ (reference sequence). The receptor was isolated from a man at least 80 years old with active COVID-19. Sequences were obtained from peripheral blood. This chain uses TRBV7-9 with TRBJ1-2; no clear D. CDR3 region: CASSPPGVGYGYTF. CDR3 nucleotides: TGTGCCAGCAGCCCCCCCGGAGTTGGCTATGGCTACACCTTC.